Only a few counts were recorded for the clone carrying this T cell receptor (beta chain). Its target is unknown. Unique molecular identifiers were built into the TCRbeta library. TCRdb re-derived calls from the PCR reads in MiXCR, one entry per CDR3 protein. The sample includes around 100,000 distinct CDR3 sequences, 4.5% to 7.5% of them seen just once. CDR1 is LGHNA, CDR2 YNFKEQ, per germline. The V end lost 0 bases, the J end lost 10 bases, and 16 bases lay between the germline ends. The CDR3 has 15 residues. These data originate in a study of T-cell reconstitution after alpha-beta-depleted transplantation in children. Study results and limitations: Where alpha-beta T cells came from about two months after transplant was reportedly several hundred expanded graft clones. One year after transplant, T-cell counts and diversity came mostly from newly produced T cells. Day-60 TCRbeta diversity that was high in some patients was derived from surviving recipient T cells and thymic progenitors.

This TCR came from a female patient aged 2-15 years who had a stem cell transplant for Fanconi anemia, so the T cells may come from the graft donor. This chain connects TRBV4-2 to TRBJ2-1; tentatively, D is TRBD2 (6 bases). This specimen consisted of PBMCs, mostly from graft donor cells, obtained 60 days after TCRalphabeta/CD19-depleted stem cell transplant. The CDR3 DNA sequence: TGTGCCAGCAGCCAAGATCCGGGACTCGGGGACGAGCAGTTCTTC. It yields the protein CASSQDPGLGDEQFF.